The 23 T cell receptor beta chains listed next were all sequenced from one sample in a study of CD8 T cells in Susac syndrome. When the RNA was reverse transcribed, random hexamers were used with an input of roughly 0.45 to 1 ug. TCRdb independently ran MiXCR on the immunoSEQ multiplex PCR reads; one entry per CDR3 protein. Here the sample spans more than 200,000 distinct CDR3 sequences, 93% being singletons. What was sequenced was CD4+ T cells from PBMCs. The origin of the receptors is a human donor with multiple sclerosis.

The chain employs TRBV1 and TRBJ2-5; the table's D call TRBD1 went unverified against the DNA. TRBV1 is a documented pseudogene. This CDR3 region has 17 residues. The CDR3, as DNA: TGCACCAGCAGCCAATTATTTAGCGGGACAGGAGGAGAGACCCAGTACTTC. Its translation: CTSSQLFSGTGGETQYF.

The J gene is TRBJ2-6, the V gene TRBV19, with D perhaps assigned TRBD1 or TRBD2 (5 bases each). The CDR3 covers 16 residues. Trimming took off 6 bases at V and 5 bases at J, with 17 bases between the two ends. Per the germline V gene, CDR1 is LNHDA and CDR2 is SQIVND (reference sequence). As DNA, the CDR3 is TGTGCCAGTAGCACAGAGGGGAAGGGCTGGGCCAACGTCCTGACTTTC. Its protein product is CASSTEGKGWANVLTF.

This clonotype was picked up one time. The CDR3 DNA follows: TGTGCCAGCAGCTTAGCCGGTCGACATACGGATACGCAGTATTTT. Its protein is CASSLAGRHTDTQYF. V is TRBV7-2 and J is TRBJ2-3; no reliable D call. Deletions cut 0 bases from V and 6 bases from J, with 13 bases between. Germline V gene sequence: CDR1 SGHTA, CDR2 FQGNSA. The CDR3 has 15 amino acids.

The chain carries TRBV6-1 and TRBJ1-5; 10 positions agree with TRBD1. This CDR3 is built from 15 residues. The germline CDR1 and CDR2 sequences are MNHNS and SASEGT. V lost 10 bases and J lost 7; bases outside the gene matches: 13. The CDR3 spells CATRTPGQGNQPQHF. As DNA, the CDR3 is TGTGCCACACGAACGCCGGGACAGGGGAACCAGCCCCAGCATTTT.

This chain uses TRBV25-1 with TRBJ2-7, with a tentative D call TRBD2 (5 bases). Germline CDR1 and CDR2: MGHDK and SYGVNS. V was clipped by 10 bases and J by 2 bases, with 6 bases between them. The CDR3 extends over 10 amino acids. The CDR3 spells CATRAYEQYF. DNA for the CDR3: TGTGCCACGCGGGCCTACGAGCAGTACTTC.

The rearrangement uses TRBV10-3 and TRBJ2-2, with 10 bases that match TRBD2. This CDR3 contains 15 residues. CDR1 ENHRY and CDR2 SYGVKD come from the germline V gene. The V segment lost 5 bases and the J segment 6 bases; nucleotides outside the gene matches: 6. The CDR3 is CAISQASGSAGELFF. The CDR3 DNA reads as TGTGCCATCAGTCAAGCTAGCGGGAGTGCCGGGGAGCTGTTTTTT.

The chain is built from TRBV20-1 and TRBJ2-7; 7 bases align to TRBD1. CDR1 and CDR2 (germline): DFQATT, SNEGSKA (reference sequence). The V segment lost 6 bases and the J segment 0 bases; nucleotides outside the gene matches: 5. The CDR3 runs to 13 residues. CDR3 region: CSARTGSSYEQYF. Here the CDR3 DNA reads TGCAGTGCAAGGACAGGTAGCTCCTACGAGCAGTACTTC.

This clonotype was counted a single time. The chain's CDR3 is CSVTAGANTGELFF. CDR3 in DNA: TGCAGCGTCACAGCGGGGGCGAACACCGGGGAGCTGTTTTTT. V usage is TRBV29-1 and J usage is TRBJ2-2; TRBD2 matches 8 bases. Unmatched junction bases numbered 3, after V lost 6 bases and J lost 0 bases. The CDR3 totals 14 residues. In germline, CDR1 is SQVTM, CDR2 ANQGSEA.

V is TRBV5-6 and J is TRBJ2-1; 7 bases line up with TRBD2. The CDR3 consists of 15 residues. Germline V CDR1 and CDR2: SGHDT, YYEEEE. Losses at the gene ends were 4 bases for V and 3 bases for J; bases not matched to a gene: 7. The CDR3 region has the DNA TGTGCCAGCAGCATGAGCGGGGAAATCTACAATGAGCAGTTCTTC. Protein product: CASSMSGEIYNEQFF.

CDR3 residues: CASSQDFGRNEQFF. In DNA form, the CDR3 reads TGTGCCAGCAGCCAAGATTTCGGGAGGAATGAGCAGTTCTTC. The V gene is TRBV3-1, the J gene TRBJ2-1; 7 bases map to TRBD2. The CDR3 loop spans 14 amino acids. V gave up 0 bases and J gave up 7 bases; unmatched junction bases: 3. Germline V CDR1 and CDR2: LGHDT, YNNKEL (reference sequence).

The chain recombines TRBV30 with TRBJ1-2; TRBD1 agrees at 9 bases. CDR1 GTSNPN and CDR2 SVGIG come from the germline V gene (reference sequence). The CDR3 extends over 13 amino acids. The junction had 6 bases not matched to a gene; V was cut back by 4 bases and J by 6 bases. The CDR3, as DNA: TGTGCCTGGACCAGAACAGGGGGCAATGGCTACACCTTC. Translation gives CAWTRTGGNGYTF.

The J gene is TRBJ1-1, the V gene TRBV28; D call uncertain. V lost 3 bases and J 8 bases, leaving 10 bases between the germline ends. CDR1 is MDHEN and CDR2 is SYDVKM in the germline V gene. CDR3 length: 12 amino acids. The chain's CDR3 is CASSLGTAEAFF. DNA for the CDR3: TGTGCCAGCAGTTTGGGTACAGCCGAAGCTTTCTTT.

The rearrangement uses TRBV4-2 and TRBJ1-2, with D maybe TRBD1 (5 bases). Germline V gene lookup returns CDR1 LGHNA and CDR2 YNFKEQ. Deletions cut 0 bases from V and 9 bases from J, with 8 bases between. This CDR3 is built from 12 residues. CDR3 sequence (DNA): TGTGCCAGCAGCCAAGAGTGGGGCAGCTACACCTTC. It encodes CASSQEWGSYTF.

The chain employs TRBV4-1 and TRBJ1-2, with 8 bases lining up with TRBD1. The CDR3 covers 15 residues. The V gene end was trimmed by 4 bases and the J gene end by 3 bases; junction bases not matched to a gene: 7. Germline V lookup: CDR1 MGHRA, CDR2 YSYEKL. CDR3 DNA: TGCGCCAGCAGCCGAGACTTGACAGGGGACTATGGCTACACCTTC. Amino acids: CASSRDLTGDYGYTF.

CDR3 sequence (DNA): TGTGCCACCAGTAGGAGGGACAGGGGTTCCTACGAGCAGTACGTC. This sequence encodes CATSRRDRGSYEQYV. The genes are TRBV24-1 and TRBJ2-7, with 10 bases matching TRBD1. The V segment lost 6 bases and the J segment 1 base; nucleotides outside the gene matches: 5. The CDR3 runs to 15 residues. Germline V gene data show CDR1 as KGHDR and CDR2 as SFDVKD.

The chain recombines TRBV12-3 or TRBV12-4 with TRBJ2-1; 8 nucleotides align to TRBD2. V trimming: 5 bases; J trimming: 10 bases; junction bases outside the gene matches: 4. This CDR3 is 12 amino acids long. The CDR3 region has the DNA TGTGCCAGCAGTGCGACTAGCGTGGAGCAGTTCTTC. Translated: CASSATSVEQFF.

The rearrangement joins TRBV30 to TRBJ2-1, with D tentatively TRBD2 (5 bases). Germline V CDR1 and CDR2: GTSNPN, SVGIG (reference sequence). CDR3 size: 16 residues. Trimming stripped 2 bases from V and 9 bases from J, with 23 bases between. CDR3 sequence (DNA): TGTGCCTGGAGTAGGGAGATCCGTTCCCAGGCCCCTGAGCAGTTCTTC. Its protein is CAWSREIRSQAPEQFF. The full variable domain, its missing parts supplied by reference TRBV30 and TRBJ2-1, is SQTIHQWPATLVQPVGSPLSLECTVEGTSNPNLYWYRQAAGRGLQLLFYSVGIGQISSEVPQNLSASRPQDRQFILSSKKLLLSDSGFYLCAWSREIRSQAPEQFFGPGTRLTVL.

The chain joins TRBV11-1 to TRBJ2-1; tentatively, D is TRBD1 or TRBD2 (5 bases each). The germline CDR1 and CDR2 sequences are SGHAT and FQDESV (reference sequence). The CDR3 consists of 14 residues. V was trimmed by 7 bases and J by 8 bases, leaving 18 bases between them. The CDR3 here is CASTPGQAGYEQFF. DNA for the CDR3: TGTGCCAGCACCCCAGGGCAGGCGGGCTATGAGCAGTTCTTC.

The genes are TRBV7-8 and TRBJ2-1; tentatively, D is TRBD2 (5 bases). V was shortened by 2 bases and J by 10 bases, with 6 bases between the two germline ends. The CDR3 runs 11 residues. CDR1 and CDR2 (germline): SGHVS, FQNEAQ. The CDR3 bases are TGTGCCAGCAGCTTAACGGGAGAGCAGTTCTTC. This translates into CASSLTGEQFF. Drawing the rest from reference TRBV7-8 and TRBJ2-1, the complete variable domain is GAGVSQSPRYKVAKRGQDVALRCDPISGHVSLFWYQQALGQGPEFLTYFQNEAQLDKSGLPSDRFFAERPEGSVSTLKIQRTQQEDSAVYLCASSLTGEQFFGPGTRLTVL.

The chain uses TRBV4-1 and TRBJ1-2, with 10 bases that match TRBD1. V gave up 6 bases and J gave up 2 bases; unmatched junction bases: 6. The CDR3 has 15 residues. Germline values: CDR1 MGHRA, CDR2 YSYEKL. CDR3 residues: CASRPGTGVNYGYTF. The CDR3 nucleotides read TGCGCCAGCAGACCCGGGACAGGGGTAAACTATGGCTACACCTTC.

The chain carries TRBV28 and TRBJ2-6; D remains unclear. V shed 2 bases and J shed 0 bases, with 8 bases lying between them. The CDR3 spans 16 residues. CDR1 and CDR2 (germline): MDHEN, SYDVKM. CDR3 nucleotide sequence: TGTGCCAGCAGTTTAGGAGTCCTCTCTGGGGCCAACGTCCTGACTTTC. Its protein product is CASSLGVLSGANVLTF.

This clonotype was counted a few times. This chain joins TRBV4-1 and TRBJ1-2; D is unresolved. The CDR3 is made up of 15 amino acids. Deletions cut 1 base from V and 2 bases from J, with 11 bases between. Per germline, CDR1 MGHRA and CDR2 YSYEKL. DNA for the CDR3: TGCGCCAGCAGCCAAGTGGGCAGAGACAACTATGGCTACACCTTC. Its translation: CASSQVGRDNYGYTF.

This chain links TRBV3-1 with TRBJ2-7; TRBD2 matches 14 bases. The germline V gene encodes CDR1 LGHDT and CDR2 YNNKEL (reference sequence). The V gene end was trimmed by 6 bases and the J gene end by 5 bases; junction bases not matched to a gene: 6. The CDR3 consists of 15 residues. CDR3 sequence: CASRLGTSGGDEQYF. The CDR3, as DNA: TGTGCCAGCAGACTCGGGACTAGCGGGGGTGACGAGCAGTACTTC.